This entry lists 29 T cell receptor beta chains sequenced from one sample in a study of T cells in Graves' hyperthyroidism and ophthalmopathy. What was amplified from RNA transcripts were TCR beta CDR3 regions. With the HTBI primer set, the TCR CDR3 went through a first round of RT-PCR. TCRdb reanalysed the multiplex PCR reads using MiXCR and keeps one entry per CDR3 protein. In the table there are around 200,000 distinct CDR3 sequences, approximately 20% of which are singletons. Material: blood. The origin of the receptors is a man in his forties with Graves' hyperthyroidism.

With respect to this clonotype: Given a much more abundant clone one base away, this may be a read error. This chain joins TRBV5-6 and TRBJ2-7; D gene unclear. The germline V gene encodes CDR1 SGHDT and CDR2 YYEEEE. Trimming cost V 1 base and J 3 bases, with 8 bases left between them. This CDR3 is 13 amino acids long. The CDR3 sequence: CASSLKWGYEQYF. For the CDR3, the DNA is TGTGCCAGCAGCTTGAAATGGGGCTACGAGCAGTACTTC.

The chain recombines TRBV28 with TRBJ1-1, with D maybe TRBD1 (5 bases). The CDR3 loop spans 14 amino acids. CDR1 MDHEN and CDR2 SYDVKM come from the germline V gene. Between the trimmed V and J ends, which lost 6 bases and 3 bases, there was a span of 14 bases. The CDR3 protein is CASSHGGGHTEAFF. The DNA for the CDR3 is TGTGCCAGCAGCCACGGGGGTGGTCACACTGAAGCTTTCTTT.

This clonotype was picked up many times. V usage is TRBV5-1 and J usage is TRBJ1-1; the match to TRBD1 covers 8 bases. Germline V gives CDR1 SGHRS, CDR2 YFSETQ. This CDR3 comprises 17 residues. Trimming removed 0 bases from V and 3 bases from J; junction bases left unmatched: 10. The chain's CDR3 is CASSLGQGSWLDTEAFF. The CDR3, as DNA: TGCGCCAGCAGCTTGGGACAGGGGAGTTGGTTGGACACTGAAGCTTTCTTT.

This clonotype was counted only a few times. The CDR3 DNA is TGTGCCAGCAGCTTTTTGGCGGGTACGAACACCGGGGAGCTGTTTTTT. Its translation: CASSFLAGTNTGELFF. The rearrangement links TRBV11-2 to TRBJ2-2; a possible D gene is TRBD2 (5 bases). The CDR3 extends over 16 amino acids. Germline V gene data show CDR1 as SGHAT and CDR2 as FQNNGV. Trimming stripped 3 bases from V and 0 bases from J, with 11 bases between. The whole variable domain, remainder taken from reference TRBV11-2 and TRBJ2-2, is EAGVAQSPRYKIIEKRQSVAFWCNPISGHATLYWYQQILGQGPKLLIQFQNNGVVDDSQLPKDRFSAERLKGVDSTLKIQPAKLEDSAVYLCASSFLAGTNTGELFFGEGSRLTVL.

This clonotype was picked up a small number of times. The chain uses TRBV4-1 and TRBJ2-7; D ambiguous. CDR1 is MGHRA and CDR2 is YSYEKL in the germline V gene. CDR3 length equals 13 residues. The V end was cut by 1 base, the J end by 3 bases, with 7 bases between. The CDR3 is CASSQVDNYEQYF. The CDR3 DNA follows: TGCGCCAGCAGCCAAGTAGACAACTACGAGCAGTACTTC.

This clonotype was recorded at least ten times. The rearrangement joins TRBV19 to TRBJ1-5; D may be TRBD1 (6 bases). Trimming cost V 7 bases and J 4 bases, with 20 bases left between them. This CDR3 is built from 16 residues. Germline loops: CDR1 LNHDA, CDR2 SQIVND (reference sequence). The CDR3 coding sequence is TGTGCCAGTACTGCCGGGGAGGTGAGGGGGAATCAGCCCCAGCATTTT. Its protein product is CASTAGEVRGNQPQHF.

This clonotype was detected many times. V gene TRBV7-2 combines with J gene TRBJ2-1, with D perhaps assigned TRBD1 or TRBD2 (6 bases each). The CDR3 is 12 residues long. Trimming cost V 4 bases and J 12 bases, with 13 bases left between them. The germline gives CDR1 SGHTA, CDR2 FQGNSA. CDR3 region: CASSSNPGAQFF. The CDR3 bases are TGTGCCAGCAGCTCAAACCCGGGGGCGCAGTTCTTC.

The V call is TRBV3-1, the J call TRBJ1-5, with D hard to call. Germline V CDR1 and CDR2: LGHDT, YNNKEL (reference sequence). V lost 1 base, J lost 6 bases, and 10 bases lay in between. There are 14 residues in the CDR3. CDR3 in amino acids: CASSQGQSPQPQHF. The CDR3, as DNA: TGTGCCAGCAGCCAAGGGCAGAGTCCTCAGCCCCAGCATTTT.

This clonotype has more than one count but fewer than ten. The chain recombines TRBV7-9 with TRBJ1-4; TRBD1 matches 8 bases. V was clipped by 5 bases and J by 7 bases; unmatched bases: 3. The CDR3 contains 13 residues. CDR1 and CDR2 from the germline V gene are SEHNR and FQNEAQ (reference sequence). CDR3: CASSEDRGEKLFF. The CDR3, as DNA: TGTGCCAGCAGCGAAGACAGGGGTGAAAAACTGTTTTTT.

With regard to this clonotype: Possible read error: a much larger clone is one base away. V usage is TRBV2 and J usage is TRBJ2-4, with 13 bases matching TRBD2. The CDR3 has 17 amino acids. From germline, CDR1 is SNHLY and CDR2 FYNNEI. The CDR3 DNA follows: TGTGCCTGCAGTGGGACTAGCGGGGAACTAGCCAAAAACATTCAGTACTTC. Amino acid sequence: CACSGTSGELAKNIQYF.

The gene calls are TRBV6-5 and TRBJ2-1; the D is unclear. From germline, CDR1 is MNHEY and CDR2 SVGAGI. This CDR3 contains 14 residues. V lost 0 bases, J lost 10 bases, and 13 bases lay in between. CDR3 in amino acids: CASSYSPFKDEQFF. Written as DNA, the CDR3 is TGTGCCAGCAGTTACTCGCCTTTCAAGGACGAGCAGTTCTTC.

This sequence joins TRBV7-6 and TRBJ2-6; unclear D gene. This CDR3 has 18 residues. V lost 1 base to trimming and J lost 0 bases, with 13 bases between them. CDR1 is SGHVS, CDR2 FNYEAQ, per germline. Here the CDR3 DNA reads TGTGCCAGCAGCTTAGGGACCCATTACAGCTCTGGGGCCAACGTCCTGACTTTC. Protein product: CASSLGTHYSSGANVLTF.

This chain joins TRBV12-3 or TRBV12-4 and TRBJ2-7; 8 nucleotides align to TRBD1. With 7 bases clipped from V and 0 bases from J, the junction kept 5 bases outside the gene matches. This CDR3 comprises 14 residues. CDR3 protein: CASKGQGSSYEQYF. The CDR3 DNA sequence: TGTGCCAGCAAAGGACAGGGAAGCTCCTACGAGCAGTACTTC.

This clonotype has only a few counts. V and J are TRBV7-3 and TRBJ2-3; 12 bases line up with TRBD2. Germline V gene data show CDR1 as SGHTA and CDR2 as FQGTGA. This CDR3 contains 18 residues. The trim removed 5 bases at V and 2 bases at J, leaving 11 bases unmatched. The CDR3 DNA reads TGTGCCAGCAGCCGACTAGCGGGGGACCCCCTAATCACAGATACGCAGTATTTT. As protein: CASSRLAGDPLITDTQYF.

This sequence joins TRBV9 and TRBJ1-2, with 9 bases lining up with TRBD1. This CDR3 contains 13 residues. Germline CDR1 SGDLS, CDR2 YYNGEE. With V trimmed by 6 bases and J by 6 bases, 6 bases remained unmatched. CDR3 sequence: CASTEGQGNGYTF. Written as DNA, the CDR3 is TGTGCCAGCACCGAAGGACAGGGGAATGGCTACACCTTC.

With regard to this clonotype: This may come from a read error, since a much larger clone is one base off. The CDR3 end shows no conserved phenylalanine or tryptophan, and so a read error is likely. As DNA, the CDR3 is TGTGCCAGCAGTTTAGGAGGGCGGGGGCCCCAGCATCTT. As protein: CASSLGGRGPQHL. The V and J genes are TRBV28 and TRBJ1-5; D gene uncertain. V gave up 2 bases and J gave up 9 bases, with 11 bases separating them. Germline CDR1 and CDR2: MDHEN and SYDVKM. The CDR3 covers 13 residues.

The chain couples TRBV18 to TRBJ1-5, with 7 bases that match TRBD1. CDR3 size: 15 residues. The trim removed 6 bases at V and 6 bases at J, leaving 11 bases unmatched. Germline loops: CDR1 KGHSH, CDR2 LQKENI. Here the CDR3 DNA reads TGTGCCAGCTCGCAAATACCGACAGGGCTTCAGCCCCAGCATTTT. It codes for CASSQIPTGLQPQHF.

The chain combines TRBV20-1 with TRBJ2-5, with D perhaps matching TRBD1 or TRBD2 (5 bases each). CDR1 and CDR2 from the germline V gene are DFQATT and SNEGSKA (reference sequence). V was trimmed by 6 bases and J by 1 base, leaving 9 bases between them. This CDR3 is 12 amino acids long. The CDR3 loop reads CSAGDLQETQYF. The DNA of the CDR3 is TGCAGTGCCGGGGACCTCCAAGAGACCCAGTACTTC.

This clonotype was detected only a few times. This may arise from a read error, as a much more abundant clone is one base away. The chain carries TRBV6-1 and TRBJ2-7; maybe TRBD2 (6 bases). The length of the CDR3 is 17 residues. The germline V gene encodes CDR1 MNHNS and CDR2 SASEGT. Here the CDR3 reads CASSFGNLGGLTYVQYF. CDR3 coding DNA: TGTGCCAGCAGCTTCGGCAACCTTGGGGGGTTAACCTACGTGCAGTACTTC.

Ten or more counts support this clonotype. This sequence joins TRBV3-1 and TRBJ1-4, with TRBD1 identical over 8 bases. The ends lost 6 bases at V and 7 bases at J; junction bases unmatched: 7. Germline V CDR1 and CDR2: LGHDT, YNNKEL (reference sequence). The CDR3 spans 14 residues. The CDR3 is CASSYRGGGEKLFF. The CDR3 nucleotides read TGTGCCAGCAGTTACAGGGGGGGTGGTGAAAAACTGTTTTTT.

This clonotype was recorded many times. This chain links TRBV20-1 with TRBJ2-7, with D uncertain. The CDR3 runs 12 residues. CDR1 DFQATT and CDR2 SNEGSKA come from the germline V gene (reference sequence). Trimming shortened V by 5 bases and J by 3 bases, and 11 bases separated the two germline ends. In nucleotides, the CDR3 is TGCAGTGCTTGGACGGGCGGCTACGAGCAGTACTTC. As protein: CSAWTGGYEQYF.

This clonotype has a count of ten or more. J is TRBJ2-3 and V is TRBV7-8, with 11 bases aligning to TRBD2. The CDR3 is 16 residues long. Germline CDR1 and CDR2: SGHVS and FQNEAQ. The V gene end was trimmed by 5 bases and the J gene end by 2 bases; junction bases not matched to a gene: 6. CDR3 sequence (DNA): TGTGCCAGCAGCCGACTAGCGGGGTTCTTCACAGATACGCAGTATTTT. Amino acids: CASSRLAGFFTDTQYF. Full variable domain (rest looked up from reference TRBV7-8 and TRBJ2-3): GAGVSQSPRYKVAKRGQDVALRCDPISGHVSLFWYQQALGQGPEFLTYFQNEAQLDKSGLPSDRFFAERPEGSVSTLKIQRTQQEDSAVYLCASSRLAGFFTDTQYFGPGTRLTVL.

This clonotype has only a few counts. The gene calls are TRBV19 and TRBJ1-5; 8 bases align to TRBD1. Germline V gives CDR1 LNHDA, CDR2 SQIVND (reference sequence). With V trimmed by 5 bases and J by 4 bases, 13 bases remained unmatched. The CDR3 sequence is 17 residues long. CDR3 in amino acids: CASSVQGTGYSNQPQHF. Written as DNA, the CDR3 is TGTGCCAGTAGTGTGCAAGGGACAGGATACTCTAATCAGCCCCAGCATTTT.

There are many counts of this clonotype. The chain links TRBV3-1 to TRBJ1-2; D perhaps matches TRBD1 (6 bases). CDR3 length: 14 amino acids. Per germline, CDR1 LGHDT and CDR2 YNNKEL (reference sequence). V lost 1 base to trimming and J lost 4 bases, with 10 bases between them. CDR3 nucleotides: TGTGCCAGCAGCCAAGCAGACAGGAGCTATGGCTACACCTTC. Residues: CASSQADRSYGYTF. Full variable domain (rest looked up from reference TRBV3-1 and TRBJ1-2): DTAVSQTPKYLVTQMGNDKSIKCEQNLGHDTMYWYKQDSKKFLKIMFSYNNKELIINETVPNRFSPKSPDKAHLNLHINSLELGDSAVYFCASSQADRSYGYTFGSGTRLTVV.

This clonotype was seen repeatedly, ten times or more. The chain carries TRBV12-3 or TRBV12-4 and TRBJ2-1; perhaps TRBD2 as D (7 bases). The CDR3 length is 13 residues. V gave up 7 bases and J gave up 10 bases, with 17 bases separating them. The CDR3 nucleotides read TGTGCCAGCACCTCCTGGGGGGGGGGCGAGCAGTTCTTC. This gives the protein CASTSWGGGEQFF.

V gene TRBV28 combines with J gene TRBJ1-6; 7 nucleotides agree with TRBD1. Germline-derived CDR1 and CDR2 are MDHEN and SYDVKM. The V gene end was trimmed by 5 bases and the J gene end by 8 bases; junction bases not matched to a gene: 9. The CDR3 has 15 amino acids. The DNA of the CDR3 is TGTGCCAGCAGTGACTACAGGGGACTGGATTCACCCCTCCACTTT. It specifies CASSDYRGLDSPLHF.

This clonotype was found many times. The rearrangement links TRBV20-1 to TRBJ2-7; no definite D call. This CDR3 contains 12 residues. CDR1 and CDR2 (germline): DFQATT, SNEGSKA (reference sequence). Trimming left V 3 bases short and J 2 bases short, with 8 bases between. The CDR3 loop is CSARDVTYEQYF. CDR3 coding DNA: TGCAGTGCTAGGGACGTAACCTACGAGCAGTACTTC.

The V gene is TRBV6-1, the J gene TRBJ2-2; possible D gene TRBD1, 5 bases. The germline gives CDR1 MNHNS, CDR2 SASEGT. The CDR3 contains 14 residues. The V end lost 4 bases, the J end lost 6 bases, and 12 bases lay between the germline ends. CDR3 sequence reads: CASSVLPRAGELFF. The CDR3, as DNA: TGTGCCAGCAGTGTCCTCCCCAGGGCCGGGGAGCTGTTTTTT.

The CDR3 loop is CSVNGGGTYEQYF. CDR3 nucleotides: TGCAGCGTCAATGGCGGGGGAACCTACGAGCAGTACTTC. The V gene is TRBV29-1, the J gene TRBJ2-7; 7 bases map to TRBD2. Germline CDR1 and CDR2: SQVTM and ANQGSEA. The CDR3 spans 13 residues. The trim removed 6 bases at V and 2 bases at J, leaving 7 bases unmatched.